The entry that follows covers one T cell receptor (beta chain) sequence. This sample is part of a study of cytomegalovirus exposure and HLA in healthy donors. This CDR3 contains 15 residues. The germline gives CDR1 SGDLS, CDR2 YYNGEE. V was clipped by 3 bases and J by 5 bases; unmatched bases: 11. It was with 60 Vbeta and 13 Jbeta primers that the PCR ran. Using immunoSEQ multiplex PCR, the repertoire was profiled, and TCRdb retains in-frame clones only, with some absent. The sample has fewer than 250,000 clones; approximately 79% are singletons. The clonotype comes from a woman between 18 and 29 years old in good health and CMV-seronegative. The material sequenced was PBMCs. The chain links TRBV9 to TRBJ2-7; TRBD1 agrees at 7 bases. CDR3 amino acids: CASSAGDRVGDEQYF. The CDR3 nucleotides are TGTGCCAGCAGCGCCGGTGACAGGGTCGGAGACGAGCAGTACTTC.